This record covers a single T cell receptor beta chain. This record comes from a study of T cells after yellow fever vaccination. TCRdb redid the calling of the 5' RACE reads with MiXCR, one entry per CDR3 protein. In the table there are a few hundred thousand distinct CDR3 sequences, 8% to 9.5% of which are singletons. The length of the CDR3 is 13 residues. With V trimmed by 4 bases and J by 3 bases, 1 base remained unmatched. The germline CDR1 and CDR2 sequences are MNHNS and SASEGT. The material was PBMCs, obtained roughly 46 days after the first yellow fever vaccination. This TCR was sampled from a man in his late teens or twenties who received the YFV17D yellow fever vaccine. The V and J genes are TRBV6-1 and TRBJ2-7; TRBD1 aligns across 9 bases. As DNA, the CDR3 is TGTGCCAGCAGTGGGGACAGGGTCTACGAGCAGTACTTC. It translates to CASSGDRVYEQYF.